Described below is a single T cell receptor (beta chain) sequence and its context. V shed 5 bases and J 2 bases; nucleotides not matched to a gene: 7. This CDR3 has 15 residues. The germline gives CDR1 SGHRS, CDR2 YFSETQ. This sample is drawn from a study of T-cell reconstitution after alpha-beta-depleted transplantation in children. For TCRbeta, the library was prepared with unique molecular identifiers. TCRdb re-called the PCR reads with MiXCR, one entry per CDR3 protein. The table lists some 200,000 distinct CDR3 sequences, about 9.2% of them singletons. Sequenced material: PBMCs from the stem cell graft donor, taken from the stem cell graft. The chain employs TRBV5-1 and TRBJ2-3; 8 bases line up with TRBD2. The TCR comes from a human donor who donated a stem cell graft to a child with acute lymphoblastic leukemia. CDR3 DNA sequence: TGCGCCAGCAGATGGTTAGCGGGGAACACAGATACGCAGTATTTT. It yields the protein CASRWLAGNTDTQYF.